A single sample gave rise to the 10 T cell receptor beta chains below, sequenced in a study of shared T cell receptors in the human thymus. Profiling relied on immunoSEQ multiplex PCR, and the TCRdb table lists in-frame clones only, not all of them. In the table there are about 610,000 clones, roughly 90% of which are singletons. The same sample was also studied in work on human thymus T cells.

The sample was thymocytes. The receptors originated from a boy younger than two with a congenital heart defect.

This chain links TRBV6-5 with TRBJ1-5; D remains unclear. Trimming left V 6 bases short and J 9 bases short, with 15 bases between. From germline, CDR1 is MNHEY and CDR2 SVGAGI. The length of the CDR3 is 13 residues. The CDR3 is CASSRVREWPQHF. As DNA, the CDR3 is TGTGCCAGCAGCCGGGTTAGAGAGTGGCCCCAGCATTTT.

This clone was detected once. The CDR3 spells CASSYDCGLYGYTF. The CDR3 DNA is TGTGCCAGCAGTTACGATTGCGGCCTCTATGGCTACACCTTC. The chain uses TRBV6-6 and TRBJ1-2; D unresolved. V gave up 2 bases and J gave up 4 bases, with 11 bases separating them. This CDR3 is built from 14 residues. Germline V lookup: CDR1 MNHNY, CDR2 SVGAGI (reference sequence).

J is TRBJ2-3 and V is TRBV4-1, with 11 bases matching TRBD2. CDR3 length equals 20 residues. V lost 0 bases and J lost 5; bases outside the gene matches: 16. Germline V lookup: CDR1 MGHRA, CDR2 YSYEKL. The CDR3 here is CASSQDGLLAGALPGDTQYF. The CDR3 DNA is TGCGCCAGCAGCCAAGATGGGCTACTAGCGGGAGCCCTCCCAGGAGATACGCAGTATTTT.

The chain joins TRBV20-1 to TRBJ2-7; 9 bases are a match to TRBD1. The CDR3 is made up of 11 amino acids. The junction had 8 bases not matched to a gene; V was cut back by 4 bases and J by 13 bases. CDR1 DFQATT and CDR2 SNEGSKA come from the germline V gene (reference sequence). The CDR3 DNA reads TGCAGTGCTAATAATCCGGGACAGGGCTACTTC. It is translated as CSANNPGQGYF.

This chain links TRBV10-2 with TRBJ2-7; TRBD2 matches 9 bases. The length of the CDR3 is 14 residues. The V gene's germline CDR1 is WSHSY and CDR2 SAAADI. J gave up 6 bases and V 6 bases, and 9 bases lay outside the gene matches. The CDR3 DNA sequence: TGCGCCAGCAGCGGACTAGCGCCAGGATGCGAGCAGTACTTC. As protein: CASSGLAPGCEQYF.

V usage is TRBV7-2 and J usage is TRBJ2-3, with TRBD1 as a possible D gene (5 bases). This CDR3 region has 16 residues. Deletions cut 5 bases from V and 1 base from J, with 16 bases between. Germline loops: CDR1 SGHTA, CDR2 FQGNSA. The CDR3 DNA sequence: TGTGCCAGCAGCCCCGTAGGGGCCCGGGGCACAGATACGCAGTATTTT. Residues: CASSPVGARGTDTQYF.

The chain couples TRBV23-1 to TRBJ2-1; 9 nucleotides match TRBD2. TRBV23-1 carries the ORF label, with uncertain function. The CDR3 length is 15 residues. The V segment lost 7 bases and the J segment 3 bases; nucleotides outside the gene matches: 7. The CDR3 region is CASNDAAGGYNEQFF. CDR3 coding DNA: TGCGCCAGCAACGACGCAGCGGGAGGCTACAATGAGCAGTTCTTC.

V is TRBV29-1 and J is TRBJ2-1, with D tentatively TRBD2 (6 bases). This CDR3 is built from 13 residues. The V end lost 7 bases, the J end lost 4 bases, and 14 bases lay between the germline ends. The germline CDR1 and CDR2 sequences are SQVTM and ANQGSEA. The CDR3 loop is CSALPGTYNEQFF. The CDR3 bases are TGCAGCGCCTTACCCGGGACTTACAATGAGCAGTTCTTC.

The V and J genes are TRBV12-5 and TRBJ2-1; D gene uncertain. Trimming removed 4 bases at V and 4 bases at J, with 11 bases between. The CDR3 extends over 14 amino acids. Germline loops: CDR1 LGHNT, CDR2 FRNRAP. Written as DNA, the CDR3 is TGTGCTAGTGGTTCGTGGTCGGTTTACAATGAGCAGTTCTTC. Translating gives CASGSWSVYNEQFF.

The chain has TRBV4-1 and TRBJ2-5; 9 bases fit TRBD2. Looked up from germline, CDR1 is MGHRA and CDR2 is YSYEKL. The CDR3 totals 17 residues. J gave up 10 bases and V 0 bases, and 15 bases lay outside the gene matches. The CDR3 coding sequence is TGCGCCAGCAGCCAAGAGAACGGGGTAGCGGGAGAAGCGGACCAGTACTTC. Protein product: CASSQENGVAGEADQYF.